These 14 T cell receptor beta chains came from one sample sequenced in a study of shared clonotypes between healthy human individuals. Assay: immunoSEQ multiplex PCR; the TCRdb copy retains only in-frame clones and omits some. Among some 2,000,000 clones, 85% to 95% were seen once, and the ten largest hold roughly 0.13%. Sequenced input: naive CD4+ T cells sorted from blood. The subset denotes: CD45RA+ positively selected. Receptors originate from a man aged 18 to 35 in good health.

The V gene is TRBV10-3, the J gene TRBJ2-2, with unresolved D. Germline CDR1 is ENHRY and CDR2 is SYGVKD. Trimming took 3 bases from V and 6 from J, leaving 8 bases between them. CDR3 length equals 13 residues. The CDR3 DNA follows: TGTGCCATCAGTGACTACGAGTCCGGGGAGCTGTTTTTT. Its protein is CAISDYESGELFF.

This clone was detected once. The chain combines TRBV9 with TRBJ2-3, with TRBD2 matching 9 bases. In germline, CDR1 is SGDLS, CDR2 YYNGEE. Trimming took 0 bases from V and 4 from J; bases not matched to a gene: 3. There are 15 residues in the CDR3. The DNA of the CDR3 is TGTGCCAGCAGCGTAGGAAGCGGGAGGTCAGATACGCAGTATTTT. It is translated as CASSVGSGRSDTQYF.

This clone was counted once. The chain recombines TRBV7-8 with TRBJ1-6; possibly TRBD1 for D (5 bases). The CDR3 is 12 amino acids. V was cut by 5 bases and J by 14 bases, with 13 bases left in between. Per the germline V gene, CDR1 is SGHVS and CDR2 is FQNEAQ. Written as DNA, the CDR3 is TGTGCCAGCAGCCCGACCGGGGGGTCCCTCCACTTT. Protein: CASSPTGGSLHF.

The V call is TRBV10-3, the J call TRBJ2-6; D is possibly TRBD1 (6 bases). The CDR3 is made up of 15 amino acids. Deletions cut 6 bases from V and 0 bases from J, with 9 bases between. Germline CDR1 and CDR2: ENHRY and SYGVKD. The CDR3 is CAIRQDSSGANVLTF. The CDR3 nucleotides are TGTGCCATCAGGCAGGACAGCTCTGGGGCCAACGTCCTGACTTTC.

The rearrangement links TRBV11-2 to TRBJ2-3; 9 nucleotides line up with TRBD1. The germline V gene encodes CDR1 SGHAT and CDR2 FQNNGV. J was trimmed by 8 bases and V by 1 base; bases with no gene match: 13. The CDR3 length is 17 residues. CDR3 amino acids: CASSLATGGPLAITQYF. Here the CDR3 DNA reads TGTGCCAGCAGCTTAGCTACAGGGGGCCCCCTCGCAATTACGCAGTATTTT. Combining the CDR3 with reference TRBV11-2 and TRBJ2-3 gives the whole variable domain EAGVAQSPRYKIIEKRQSVAFWCNPISGHATLYWYQQILGQGPKLLIQFQNNGVVDDSQLPKDRFSAERLKGVDSTLKIQPAKLEDSAVYLCASSLATGGPLAITQYFGPGTRLTVL.

This clone was seen just once. The gene calls are TRBV4-1 and TRBJ1-3, with 8 bases matching TRBD1. CDR3 size: 17 residues. CDR1 and CDR2 from the germline V gene are MGHRA and YSYEKL. The junction had 7 bases not matched to a gene; V was cut back by 0 bases and J by 3 bases. As DNA, the CDR3 is TGCGCCAGCAGCCAAGATCAGGGCAGGGGGCTTGGAAACACCATATATTTT. Residues: CASSQDQGRGLGNTIYF.

V gene TRBV5-1 combines with J gene TRBJ1-1, with D possibly TRBD1 on 5 matching bases. CDR1 is SGHRS and CDR2 is YFSETQ in the germline V gene. The CDR3 extends over 12 amino acids. Trimming cost V 6 bases and J 8 bases, with 14 bases left between them. CDR3: CASTSGLSEAFF. CDR3 DNA: TGCGCCAGCACCTCGGGACTTTCGGAAGCTTTCTTT.

The chain couples TRBV6-6 to TRBJ1-1; D gene unclear. V was pared by 5 bases and J by 1 base, with 8 bases between. CDR3 length equals 13 residues. The germline gives CDR1 MNHNY, CDR2 SVGAGI (reference sequence). In nucleotides, the CDR3 is TGTGCCAGCAGTCCTAGTAAGAACACTGAAGCTTTCTTT. Its translation is CASSPSKNTEAFF.

This chain joins TRBV10-3 and TRBJ1-2; no firm D call. This CDR3 is built from 12 residues. V lost 5 bases and J 3 bases, leaving 7 bases between the germline ends. From germline, CDR1 is ENHRY and CDR2 SYGVKD. CDR3 nucleotide sequence: TGTGCCATCAGTCGACAAGACTATGGCTACACCTTC. As protein: CAISRQDYGYTF.

V and J are TRBV5-6 and TRBJ2-5, with TRBD2 matching 8 bases. The CDR3 runs 15 residues. The germline V gene encodes CDR1 SGHDT and CDR2 YYEEEE. Trimming cost V 0 bases and J 4 bases; bases outside gene matches: 5. In nucleotides, the CDR3 is TGTGCCAGCAGCTTGGGAGCGGGAGTTGGAGAGACCCAGTACTTC. Encoded protein: CASSLGAGVGETQYF.

A remark on this clone: The junction and the germline gene differ at one end; a read error may be behind it. V gene TRBV6-5 combines with J gene TRBJ2-7; tentative D call: TRBD2 (6 bases). The CDR3 extends over 14 amino acids. CDR1 is MNHEY and CDR2 is SVGAGI in the germline V gene. The CDR3 sequence: CASSYLAAPGEQYF. The CDR3, as DNA: TGTGCCAGCAGCTACTTAGCGGCCCCGGGGGAGCAGTACTTC.

The chain joins TRBV10-3 to TRBJ2-2; TRBD1 is a possible D gene (6 bases). Between the trimmed V and J ends, which lost 3 bases and 1 base, there was a span of 9 bases. The CDR3 is made up of 15 amino acids. In germline, CDR1 is ENHRY, CDR2 SYGVKD. CDR3 bases: TGTGCCATCAGTGACCCGACAGGGAACACCGGGGAGCTGTTTTTT. As protein: CAISDPTGNTGELFF.

As for this clone: The junction and the germline gene differ at one end; a read error may be behind it. The chain has TRBV7-7 and TRBJ2-3; D is perhaps TRBD1 (6 bases). CDR3 length equals 13 residues. Germline lookup yields CDR1 SSHAT and CDR2 FNYEAQ (reference sequence). CDR3 amino acids: CASSSYTGRTQYF. The CDR3 DNA follows: TGTGCTAGCAGCTCTTACACAGGGCGCACGCAGTATTTT.

The J gene is TRBJ1-5, the V gene TRBV4-3; the match to TRBD1 covers 7 bases. The V gene's germline CDR1 is LGHNA and CDR2 YSLEER. Trimming took 0 bases from V and 1 from J; bases not matched to a gene: 0. The CDR3 is 15 residues long. Here the CDR3 DNA reads TGCGCCAGCAGCCAAGAGACAGGGAGCAATCAGCCCCAGCATTTT. Translating gives CASSQETGSNQPQHF.